Shown below are 18 T cell receptor beta chains from a single sample sequenced in a study of blood T cells in healthy people across ages. Together with a sample-barcoded 5' primer, a J-beta primer mix was included in a second PCR lasting about 6 to 11 cycles. MiXCR, applied by TCRdb to the 5' RACE reads, yields one record per CDR3 protein. The sample lists 1.4 million to 1.5 million distinct CDR3 sequences, about 43% occurring once. The specimen was blood. The receptors were gathered from a woman under 30 in good health.

The rearrangement links TRBV2 to TRBJ1-1; D ambiguous. The CDR3 spans 14 residues. With 6 bases removed from V and 0 bases from J, the gap between germline ends came to 11 bases. Germline CDR1 and CDR2: SNHLY and FYNNEI. DNA for the CDR3: TGTGCCAGCAGCAAAGGCACCCTGAACACTGAAGCTTTCTTT. Residues: CASSKGTLNTEAFF.

V is TRBV25-1 and J is TRBJ1-1; 7 bases line up with TRBD1. V was clipped by 6 bases and J by 11 bases; unmatched bases: 12. This CDR3 comprises 13 residues. Germline V gives CDR1 MGHDK, CDR2 SYGVNS. The CDR3 coding sequence is TGTGCCAGCAGAACATCAGGGGGGGATGGGGCTTTCTTT. Amino acid sequence: CASRTSGGDGAFF.

At least ten counts were recorded for this clonotype. The CDR3 reads CASSQDPREQFF. CDR3 nucleotide sequence: TGCGCCAGCAGCCAAGATCCCAGAGAGCAGTTCTTC. The chain has TRBV4-1 and TRBJ2-1; D gene unclear. This CDR3 is 12 amino acids long. Trimming took 0 bases from V and 10 from J, leaving 7 bases between them. The germline gives CDR1 MGHRA, CDR2 YSYEKL.

The chain is built from TRBV3-1 and TRBJ2-1; tentative D call: TRBD2 (7 bases). The CDR3 length is 16 residues. Germline V gives CDR1 LGHDT, CDR2 YNNKEL (reference sequence). V was clipped by 0 bases and J by 3 bases, with 12 bases between them. In DNA form, the CDR3 reads TGTGCCAGCAGCCAAGATTGGGGGGGCCTCTACAATGAGCAGTTCTTC. Amino acid sequence: CASSQDWGGLYNEQFF.

This chain uses TRBV5-1 with TRBJ2-7; D may match TRBD1 or TRBD2 (5 bases each). This CDR3 is built from 13 residues. CDR1 and CDR2 from the germline V gene are SGHRS and YFSETQ. V dropped 4 bases and J dropped 5 bases, with 13 bases sitting between them. The CDR3 DNA reads as TGCGCCAGCAGCGTGGGACCCAGCGACGAGCAGTACTTC. Translating it yields CASSVGPSDEQYF.

The chain joins TRBV20-1 to TRBJ2-3; TRBD2 is a possible D gene (6 bases). The ends were cut back, 2 bases at V and 3 bases at J, with 12 bases in the middle. This CDR3 has 14 residues. Germline V lookup: CDR1 DFQATT, CDR2 SNEGSKA (reference sequence). The DNA of the CDR3 is TGCAGTGCTAGAACGGCAGGGAGGACAGATACGCAGTATTTT. Translating gives CSARTAGRTDTQYF.

V and J are TRBV5-5 and TRBJ1-1; tentatively, D is TRBD1 (6 bases). CDR1 is SGHKS and CDR2 is YYEKEE in the germline V gene (reference sequence). Trimming pared 0 bases from V and 6 bases from J, leaving 18 bases between. CDR3 length equals 16 residues. This chain's CDR3 is CASSLAEGRGIPEAFF. CDR3 DNA: TGTGCCAGCAGCTTGGCGGAGGGCAGGGGTATCCCTGAAGCTTTCTTT.

The chain uses TRBV6-1 and TRBJ2-7; 9 positions match TRBD2. This CDR3 is 15 amino acids long. The V segment lost 3 bases and the J segment 4 bases; nucleotides outside the gene matches: 7. Germline CDR1 is MNHNS and CDR2 is SASEGT. The CDR3 coding sequence is TGTGCCAGCAGTGAGCTGAGACTAGCGGTGTACGAGCAGTACTTC. Translation: CASSELRLAVYEQYF.

This clonotype was detected ten times or more. The chain carries TRBV7-3 and TRBJ1-1; no firm D call. Germline V lookup: CDR1 SGHTA, CDR2 FQGTGA. This CDR3 spans 13 amino acids. V lost 2 bases, J lost 0 bases, and 4 bases lay in between. This CDR3 is CASSLVLNTEAFF. CDR3 DNA sequence: TGTGCCAGCAGCTTAGTATTGAACACTGAAGCTTTCTTT.

V usage is TRBV4-1 and J usage is TRBJ2-2; 15 bases align to TRBD2. Germline lookup yields CDR1 MGHRA and CDR2 YSYEKL. Unmatched junction bases numbered 7, after V lost 4 bases and J lost 4 bases. This CDR3 has 18 amino acids. The CDR3 loop reads CASSPGLAGGVITGELFF. CDR3 sequence (DNA): TGCGCCAGCAGCCCCGGACTAGCGGGGGGGGTAATCACCGGGGAGCTGTTTTTT.

The chain joins TRBV12-3 or TRBV12-4 to TRBJ1-6; D is possibly TRBD1 (5 bases). Trimming pared 8 bases from V and 7 bases from J, leaving 18 bases between. The CDR3 loop spans 15 amino acids. CDR3 DNA sequence: TGTGCCAGCGGTCACCCTCGACAGTACAATTCACCCCTCCACTTT. Amino acids: CASGHPRQYNSPLHF.

This chain joins TRBV10-3 and TRBJ2-7; TRBD2 might be the D (6 bases). The CDR3 runs to 13 residues. V dropped 3 bases and J dropped 2 bases, with 8 bases sitting between them. CDR1 and CDR2 (germline): ENHRY, SYGVKD. The CDR3 loop is CAISDRGTYEQYF. CDR3 sequence (DNA): TGTGCCATCAGTGACCGCGGGACCTACGAGCAGTACTTC.

The chain has TRBV7-2 and TRBJ1-2; D gene ambiguous. Trimming took off 1 base at V and 4 bases at J, with 10 bases between the two ends. The CDR3 spans 14 residues. Germline V gene lookup returns CDR1 SGHTA and CDR2 FQGNSA. The CDR3 DNA sequence: TGTGCCAGCAGCTTAGGTGGCAGCCCCTATGGCTACACCTTC. The encoded protein is CASSLGGSPYGYTF.

This clonotype was detected once. The rearrangement uses TRBV3-1 and TRBJ1-1, with 7 bases fitting TRBD1. Germline V gene sequence: CDR1 LGHDT, CDR2 YNNKEL (reference sequence). Germline trimming cut 3 bases from V and 2 bases from J; bases unmatched to any gene: 12. The CDR3 is 17 residues long. CDR3: CASSHRLPDRYNTEAFF. The CDR3 DNA is TGTGCCAGCAGCCACCGCCTCCCGGACAGGTACAACACTGAAGCTTTCTTT.

The table lists this clonotype with a few counts. The chain couples TRBV7-9 to TRBJ1-2; D uncertain. Between the trimmed V and J ends, which lost 1 base and 0 bases, there was a span of 9 bases. The CDR3 consists of 15 residues. Germline values: CDR1 SEHNR, CDR2 FQNEAQ (reference sequence). CDR3 loop: CASSLEHIANYGYTF. The CDR3 DNA sequence: TGTGCCAGCAGCTTAGAACACATAGCTAACTATGGCTACACCTTC.

In regard to this clonotype: Because the CDR3's place on the DNA is in doubt, the DNA is left out and the CDR3 is given as listed by TCRdb. J is TRBJ2-5 and V is TRBV20-1; the table's D call, TRBD1, has no DNA check behind it. From germline, CDR1 is DFQATT and CDR2 SNEGSKA (reference sequence). The CDR3 comprises 15 residues, both ends counted. The CDR3 sequence is CSAWALGTGTYERYF.

The chain couples TRBV7-2 to TRBJ2-1; tentatively, D is TRBD1 (6 bases). Germline lookup yields CDR1 SGHTA and CDR2 FQGNSA. This CDR3 is built from 15 residues. V lost 0 bases to trimming and J lost 5 bases, with 11 bases between them. CDR3 sequence: CASSLAGHYDNEQFF. The CDR3, as DNA: TGTGCCAGCAGCTTAGCGGGACATTACGACAATGAGCAGTTCTTC.

This clonotype was counted a single time. The chain combines TRBV3-1 with TRBJ1-1; no firm D call. The CDR3 covers 15 residues. Germline V gene sequence: CDR1 LGHDT, CDR2 YNNKEL (reference sequence). V gave up 3 bases and J gave up 4 bases, with 15 bases separating them. The CDR3 DNA is TGTGCCAGCAGCCACTCTGGAGGAGGGAGCACTGAAGCTTTCTTT. This encodes CASSHSGGGSTEAFF.